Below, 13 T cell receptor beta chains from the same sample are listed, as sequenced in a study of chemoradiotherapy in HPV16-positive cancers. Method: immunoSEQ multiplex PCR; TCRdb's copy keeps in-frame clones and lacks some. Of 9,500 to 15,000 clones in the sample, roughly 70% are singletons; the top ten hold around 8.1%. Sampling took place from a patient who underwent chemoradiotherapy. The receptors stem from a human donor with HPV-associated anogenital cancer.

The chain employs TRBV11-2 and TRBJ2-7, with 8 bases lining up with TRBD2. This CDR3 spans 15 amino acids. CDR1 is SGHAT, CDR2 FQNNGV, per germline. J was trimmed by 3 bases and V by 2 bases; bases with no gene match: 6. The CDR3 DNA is TGTGCCAGCAGCTTATCCAGCGGGAGAGGCTACGAGCAGTACTTC. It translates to CASSLSSGRGYEQYF.

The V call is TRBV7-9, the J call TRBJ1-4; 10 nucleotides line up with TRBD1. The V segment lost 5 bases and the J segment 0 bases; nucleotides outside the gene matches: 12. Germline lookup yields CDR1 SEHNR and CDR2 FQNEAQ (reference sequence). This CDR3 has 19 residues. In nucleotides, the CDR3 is TGTGCCAGCAGCGGGGGAGGACAGGGGGTGCATGCAACTAATGAAAAACTGTTTTTT. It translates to CASSGGGQGVHATNEKLFF.

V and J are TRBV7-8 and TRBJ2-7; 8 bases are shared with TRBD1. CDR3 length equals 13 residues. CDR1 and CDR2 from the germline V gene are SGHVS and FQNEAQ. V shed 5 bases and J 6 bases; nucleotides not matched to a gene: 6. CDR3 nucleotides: TGTGCCAGCAGCACCAGGACAGGGACCGAGCAGTACTTC. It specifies CASSTRTGTEQYF.

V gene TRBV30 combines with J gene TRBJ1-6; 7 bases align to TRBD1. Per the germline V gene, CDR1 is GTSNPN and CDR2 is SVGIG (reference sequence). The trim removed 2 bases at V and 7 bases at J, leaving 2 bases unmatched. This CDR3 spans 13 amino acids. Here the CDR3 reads CAWSHRGNSPLHF. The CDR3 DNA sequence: TGTGCCTGGAGTCACAGGGGAAATTCACCCCTCCACTTT. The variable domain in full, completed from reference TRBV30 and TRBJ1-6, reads SQTIHQWPATLVQPVGSPLSLECTVEGTSNPNLYWYRQAAGRGLQLLFYSVGIGQISSEVPQNLSASRPQDRQFILSSKKLLLSDSGFYLCAWSHRGNSPLHFGNGTRLTVT.

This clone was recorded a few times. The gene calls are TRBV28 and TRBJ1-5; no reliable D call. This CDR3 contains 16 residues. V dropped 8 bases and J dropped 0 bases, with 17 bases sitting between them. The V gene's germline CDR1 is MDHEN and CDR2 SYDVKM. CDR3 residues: CASPKQDKDSNQPQHF. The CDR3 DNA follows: TGTGCCAGCCCCAAGCAAGACAAAGATAGCAATCAGCCCCAGCATTTT.

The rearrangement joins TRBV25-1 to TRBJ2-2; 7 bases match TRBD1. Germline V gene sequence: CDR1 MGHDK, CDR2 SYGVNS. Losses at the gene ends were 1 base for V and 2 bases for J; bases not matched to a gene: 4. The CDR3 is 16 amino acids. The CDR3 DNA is TGTGCCAGCAGTGAATCTCGGGACAGCAACACCGGGGAGCTGTTTTTT. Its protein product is CASSESRDSNTGELFF.

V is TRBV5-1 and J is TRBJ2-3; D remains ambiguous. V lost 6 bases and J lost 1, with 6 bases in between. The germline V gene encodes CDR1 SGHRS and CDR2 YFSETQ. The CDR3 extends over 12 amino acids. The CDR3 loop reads CASNARTDTQYF. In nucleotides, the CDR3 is TGCGCCAGCAACGCGCGCACAGATACGCAGTATTTT. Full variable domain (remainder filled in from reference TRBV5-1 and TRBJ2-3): KAGVTQTPRYLIKTRGQQVTLSCSPISGHRSVSWYQQTPGQGLQFLFEYFSETQRNKGNFPGRFSGRQFSNSRSEMNVSTLELGDSALYLCASNARTDTQYFGPGTRLTVL.

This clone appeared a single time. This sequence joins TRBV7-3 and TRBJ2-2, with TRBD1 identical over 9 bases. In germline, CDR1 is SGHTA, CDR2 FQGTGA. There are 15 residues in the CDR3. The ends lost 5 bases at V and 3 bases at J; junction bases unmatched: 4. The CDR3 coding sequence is TGTGCCAGCAGCCGGACAGGGGAATACACCGGGGAGCTGTTTTTT. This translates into CASSRTGEYTGELFF.

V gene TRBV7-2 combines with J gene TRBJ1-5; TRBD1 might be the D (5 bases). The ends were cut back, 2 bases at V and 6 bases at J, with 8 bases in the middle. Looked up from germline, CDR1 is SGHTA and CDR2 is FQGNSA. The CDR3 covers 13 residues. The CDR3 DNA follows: TGTGCCAGCAGCTTATGGGGGGGTCAGCCCCAGCATTTT. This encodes CASSLWGGQPQHF.

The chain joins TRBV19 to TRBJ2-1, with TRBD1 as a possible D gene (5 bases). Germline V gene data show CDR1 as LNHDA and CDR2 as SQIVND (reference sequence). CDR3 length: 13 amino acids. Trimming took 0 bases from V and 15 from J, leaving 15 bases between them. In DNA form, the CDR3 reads TGTGCCAGTAGTATAGAGTCGCAGGGTAACGTGTTCTTC. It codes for CASSIESQGNVFF.

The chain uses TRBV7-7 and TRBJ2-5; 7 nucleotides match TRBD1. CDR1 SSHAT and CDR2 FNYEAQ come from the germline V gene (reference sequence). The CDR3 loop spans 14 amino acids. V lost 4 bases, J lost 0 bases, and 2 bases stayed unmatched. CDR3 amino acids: CASSSGQYQETQYF. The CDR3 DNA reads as TGTGCCAGCAGCTCGGGACAGTACCAAGAGACCCAGTACTTC.

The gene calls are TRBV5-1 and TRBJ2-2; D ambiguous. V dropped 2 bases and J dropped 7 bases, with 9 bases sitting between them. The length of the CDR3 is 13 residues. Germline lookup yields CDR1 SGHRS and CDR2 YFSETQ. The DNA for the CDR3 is TGCGCCAGCAGCTTTTGGACGGACGGGGAGCTGTTTTTT. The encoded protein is CASSFWTDGELFF.

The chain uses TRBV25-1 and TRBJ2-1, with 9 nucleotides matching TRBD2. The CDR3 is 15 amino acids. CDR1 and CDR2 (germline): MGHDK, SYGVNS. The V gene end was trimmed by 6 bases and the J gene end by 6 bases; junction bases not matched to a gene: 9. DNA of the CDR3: TGTGCCAGCAGCCAAATAGCGGGAGTGGGCAATGAGCAGTTCTTC. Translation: CASSQIAGVGNEQFF.